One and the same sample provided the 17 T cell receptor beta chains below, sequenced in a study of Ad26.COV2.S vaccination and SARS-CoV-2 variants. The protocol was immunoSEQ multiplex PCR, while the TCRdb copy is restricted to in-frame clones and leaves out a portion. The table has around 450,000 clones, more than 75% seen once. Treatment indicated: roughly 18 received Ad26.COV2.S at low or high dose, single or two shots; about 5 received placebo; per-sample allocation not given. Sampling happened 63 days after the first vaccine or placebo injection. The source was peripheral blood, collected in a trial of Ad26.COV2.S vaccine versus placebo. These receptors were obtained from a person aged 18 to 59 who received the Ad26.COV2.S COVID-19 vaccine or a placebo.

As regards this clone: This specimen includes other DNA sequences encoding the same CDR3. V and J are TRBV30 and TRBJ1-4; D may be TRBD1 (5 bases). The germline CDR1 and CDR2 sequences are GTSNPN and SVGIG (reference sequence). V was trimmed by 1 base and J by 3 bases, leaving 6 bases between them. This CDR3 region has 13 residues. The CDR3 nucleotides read TGTGCCTGGAGTGGGGGGGCTAATGAAAAACTGTTTTTT. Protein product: CAWSGGANEKLFF.

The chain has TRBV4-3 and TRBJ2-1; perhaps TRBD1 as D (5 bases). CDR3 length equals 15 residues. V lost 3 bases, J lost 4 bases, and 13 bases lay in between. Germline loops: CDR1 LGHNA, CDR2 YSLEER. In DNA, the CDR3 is TGCGCCAGCAGCCAGGTCTCGACAGAATACAATGAGCAGTTCTTC. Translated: CASSQVSTEYNEQFF.

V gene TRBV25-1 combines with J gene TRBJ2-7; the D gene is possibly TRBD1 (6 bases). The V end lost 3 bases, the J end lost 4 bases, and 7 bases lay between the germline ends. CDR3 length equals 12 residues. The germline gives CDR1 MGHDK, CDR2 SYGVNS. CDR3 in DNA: TGTGCCAGCAGTGACAGGGGTTACGAGCAGTACTTC. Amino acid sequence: CASSDRGYEQYF.

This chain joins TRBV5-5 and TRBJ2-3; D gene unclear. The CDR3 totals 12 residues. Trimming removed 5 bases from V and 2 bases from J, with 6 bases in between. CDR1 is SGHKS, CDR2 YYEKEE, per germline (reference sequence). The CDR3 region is CASRDLTDTQYF. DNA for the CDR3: TGTGCCAGCAGGGACCTCACAGATACGCAGTATTTT.

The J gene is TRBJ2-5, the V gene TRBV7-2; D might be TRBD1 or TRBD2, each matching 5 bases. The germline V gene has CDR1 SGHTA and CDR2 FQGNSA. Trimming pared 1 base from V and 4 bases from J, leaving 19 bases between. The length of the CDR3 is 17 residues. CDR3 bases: TGTGCCAGCAGCTTAGTTGGGGGTTCGGGGTATGGAGAGACCCAGTACTTC. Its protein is CASSLVGGSGYGETQYF.

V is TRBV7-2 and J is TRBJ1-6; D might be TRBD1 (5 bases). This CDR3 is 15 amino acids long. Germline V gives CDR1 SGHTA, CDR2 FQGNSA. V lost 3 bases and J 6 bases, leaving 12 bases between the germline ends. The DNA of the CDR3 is TGTGCCAGCAGCTTCTGGGACGGACGTAATTCACCCCTCCACTTT. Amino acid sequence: CASSFWDGRNSPLHF.

CDR3: CAIRTMDTGELFF. For the CDR3, the DNA is TGTGCCATCAGGACGATGGACACCGGGGAGCTGTTTTTT. J is TRBJ2-2 and V is TRBV10-3; D gene unclear. V was pared by 6 bases and J by 3 bases, with 8 bases between. In germline, CDR1 is ENHRY, CDR2 SYGVKD. The CDR3 has 13 residues.

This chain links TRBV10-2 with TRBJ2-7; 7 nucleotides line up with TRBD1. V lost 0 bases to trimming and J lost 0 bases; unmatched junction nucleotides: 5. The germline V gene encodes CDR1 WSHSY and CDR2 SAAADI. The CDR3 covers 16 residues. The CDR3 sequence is CASSESDRLGSYEQYF. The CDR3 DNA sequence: TGCGCCAGCAGTGAGTCGGACAGGTTGGGCTCCTACGAGCAGTACTTC.

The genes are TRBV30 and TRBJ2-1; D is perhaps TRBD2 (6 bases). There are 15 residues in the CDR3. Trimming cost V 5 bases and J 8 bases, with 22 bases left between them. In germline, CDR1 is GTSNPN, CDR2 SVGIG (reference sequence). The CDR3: CAWQNWGDAGYEQFF. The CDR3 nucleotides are TGTGCCTGGCAGAATTGGGGGGATGCTGGCTATGAGCAGTTCTTC.

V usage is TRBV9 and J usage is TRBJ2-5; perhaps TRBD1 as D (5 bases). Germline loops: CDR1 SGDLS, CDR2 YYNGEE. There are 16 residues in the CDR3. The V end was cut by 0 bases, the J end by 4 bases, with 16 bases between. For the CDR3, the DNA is TGTGCCAGCAGCGTAGGGGGCCGGTTAGGTGGAGAGACCCAGTACTTC. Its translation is CASSVGGRLGGETQYF.

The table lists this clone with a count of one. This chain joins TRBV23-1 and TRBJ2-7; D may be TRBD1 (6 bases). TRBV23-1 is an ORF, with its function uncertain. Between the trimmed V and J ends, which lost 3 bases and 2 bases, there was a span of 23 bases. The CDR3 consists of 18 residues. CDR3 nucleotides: TGCGCCAGCAGTCATCGCGGGCAGGACAGTTTGTGGACCTACGAGCAGTACTTC. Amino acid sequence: CASSHRGQDSLWTYEQYF.

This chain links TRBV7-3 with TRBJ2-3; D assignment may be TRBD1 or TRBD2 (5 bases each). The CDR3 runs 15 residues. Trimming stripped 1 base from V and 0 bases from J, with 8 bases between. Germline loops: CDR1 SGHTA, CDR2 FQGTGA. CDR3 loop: CASSLRGSSTDTQYF. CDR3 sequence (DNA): TGTGCCAGCAGCTTAAGGGGGTCTAGCACAGATACGCAGTATTTT.

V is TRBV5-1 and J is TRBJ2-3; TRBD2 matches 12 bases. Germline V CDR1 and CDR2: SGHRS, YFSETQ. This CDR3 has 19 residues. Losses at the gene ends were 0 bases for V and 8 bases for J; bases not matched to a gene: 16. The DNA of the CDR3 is TGCGCCAGCAGCTTGGTCCTCTTACTAGCGGGGGGCCAACAGGGTACGCAGTATTTT. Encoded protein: CASSLVLLLAGGQQGTQYF. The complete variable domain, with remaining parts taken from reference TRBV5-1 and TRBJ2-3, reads KAGVTQTPRYLIKTRGQQVTLSCSPISGHRSVSWYQQTPGQGLQFLFEYFSETQRNKGNFPGRFSGRQFSNSRSEMNVSTLELGDSALYLCASSLVLLLAGGQQGTQYFGPGTRLTVL.

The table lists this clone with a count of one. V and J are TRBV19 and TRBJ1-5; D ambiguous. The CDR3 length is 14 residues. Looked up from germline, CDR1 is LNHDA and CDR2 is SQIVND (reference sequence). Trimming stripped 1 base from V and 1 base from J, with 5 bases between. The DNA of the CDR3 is TGTGCCAGTAGTATAGGAGGGAGCAATCAGCCCCAGCATTTT. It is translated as CASSIGGSNQPQHF.

This CDR3 is CASRIESSYNEQFF. In DNA, the CDR3 is TGCGCCAGCAGGATCGAAAGCTCCTACAATGAGCAGTTCTTC. The gene calls are TRBV5-1 and TRBJ2-1; unclear D gene. Per germline, CDR1 SGHRS and CDR2 YFSETQ. This CDR3 region has 14 residues. With 5 bases removed from V and 0 bases from J, the gap between germline ends came to 9 bases.

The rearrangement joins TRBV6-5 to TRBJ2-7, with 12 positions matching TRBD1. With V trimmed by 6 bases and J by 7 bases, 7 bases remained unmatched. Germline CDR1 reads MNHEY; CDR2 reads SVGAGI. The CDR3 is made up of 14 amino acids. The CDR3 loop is CASSRGTGGKEQYF. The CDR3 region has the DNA TGTGCCAGCAGCCGAGGGACAGGGGGCAAGGAGCAGTACTTC.

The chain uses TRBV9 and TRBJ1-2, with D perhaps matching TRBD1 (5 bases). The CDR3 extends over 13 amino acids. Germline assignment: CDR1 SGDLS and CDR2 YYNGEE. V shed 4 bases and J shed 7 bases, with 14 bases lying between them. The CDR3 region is CASSPMGGVGYTF. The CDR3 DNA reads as TGTGCCAGCAGCCCCATGGGGGGGGTTGGCTACACCTTC.